These 6 T cell receptor beta chains were sequenced from one sample in a study of OX40 agonist ivuxolimab in advanced cancers. Sequencing used immunoSEQ multiplex PCR; TCRdb keeps in-frame clones, though not all of them. The data show 150,000 to 190,000 clones, 94% seen once. Material: CD4+ or CD8+ T cells sorted from blood, obtained in a trial of the OX40 agonist ivuxolimab. The receptor set was obtained from an adult with an advanced solid tumor such as melanoma, head and neck, liver or kidney cancer.

J is TRBJ2-3 and V is TRBV5-1; D may be TRBD2 (6 bases). This CDR3 comprises 15 residues. CDR1 SGHRS and CDR2 YFSETQ come from the germline V gene. The ends were cut back, 4 bases at V and 3 bases at J, with 15 bases in the middle. The chain's CDR3 is CASSPGGTGTDTQYF. The CDR3 DNA reads as TGCGCCAGCAGCCCCGGCGGGACGGGGACAGATACGCAGTATTTT.

V gene TRBV10-1 combines with J gene TRBJ1-1; 7 nucleotides align to TRBD1. V shed 2 bases and J 4 bases; nucleotides not matched to a gene: 4. The CDR3 is 14 residues long. Germline V CDR1 and CDR2: WNHNN, SYGVQD (reference sequence). The CDR3 sequence: CASSETDRATEAFF. Written as DNA, the CDR3 is TGCGCCAGCAGTGAGACCGACAGGGCCACTGAAGCTTTCTTT.

This clone was recorded once. V is TRBV11-2 and J is TRBJ2-7, with 10 bases fitting TRBD1. V shed 5 bases, J shed 4 bases, and the junction held 11 bases outside the gene matches. Per germline, CDR1 SGHAT and CDR2 FQNNGV. CDR3 length equals 16 residues. CDR3 protein: CASSKLPGQGIYEQYF. CDR3 bases: TGTGCCAGCAGCAAACTACCGGGACAGGGGATATACGAGCAGTACTTC. The variable domain in full, completed from reference TRBV11-2 and TRBJ2-7, reads EAGVAQSPRYKIIEKRQSVAFWCNPISGHATLYWYQQILGQGPKLLIQFQNNGVVDDSQLPKDRFSAERLKGVDSTLKIQPAKLEDSAVYLCASSKLPGQGIYEQYFGPGTRLTVT.

J is TRBJ2-1 and V is TRBV7-9, with 8 bases lining up with TRBD2. This CDR3 region has 12 residues. The V segment lost 3 bases and the J segment 9 bases; nucleotides outside the gene matches: 1. The germline V gene encodes CDR1 SEHNR and CDR2 FQNEAQ (reference sequence). For the CDR3, the DNA is TGTGCCAGCAGCTTCGGACTAGCTGAGCAGTTCTTC. Encoded protein: CASSFGLAEQFF.

The chain employs TRBV7-2 and TRBJ1-4, with 12 bases fitting TRBD1. CDR3 length: 17 amino acids. The V gene's germline CDR1 is SGHTA and CDR2 FQGNSA. The trim removed 6 bases at V and 0 bases at J, leaving 5 bases unmatched. CDR3 DNA sequence: TGTGCCAGCAGTCGGGACAGGGGGCCAGCAACTAATGAAAAACTGTTTTTT. Residues: CASSRDRGPATNEKLFF.

V is TRBV7-3 and J is TRBJ2-3; D not resolved. Germline assignment: CDR1 SGHTA and CDR2 FQGTGA. Trimming removed 6 bases from V and 5 bases from J, with 12 bases in between. CDR3 size: 13 residues. The CDR3 nucleotides read TGTGCCAGCAGTCGATCCGGCGAAGATACGCAGTATTTT. Encoded protein: CASSRSGEDTQYF.